Shown below are 16 T cell receptor beta chains from a single sample sequenced in a study of blood T cell repertoires in COVID-19. This table comes from immunoSEQ multiplex PCR, and its TCRdb copy is limited to in-frame clones, with some not included. The table includes fewer than 200,000 clones, under 85% detected once. The material sequenced was peripheral blood. The receptors stem from a woman between 70 and 85 years old with COVID-19, enrolled during active disease.

CDR3 loop: CASSLFRENEQYF. In nucleotides, the CDR3 is TGTGCCAGCAGCCTCTTTCGGGAAAACGAGCAGTACTTC. This chain uses TRBV6-6 with TRBJ2-7; TRBD2 might be the D (5 bases). The germline CDR1 and CDR2 sequences are MNHNY and SVGAGI (reference sequence). CDR3 length: 13 residues. V was clipped by 6 bases and J by 5 bases, with 14 bases between them.

The sample holds one count of this clone. J is TRBJ2-2 and V is TRBV28, with 9 positions matching TRBD1. This CDR3 is 15 amino acids long. After removal of 6 bases from V and 4 bases from J, the junction contained 6 bases not matched to a gene. In germline, CDR1 is MDHEN, CDR2 SYDVKM. The CDR3 bases are TGTGCCAGCAGCCTACAGGGGGCTAGCACCGGGGAGCTGTTTTTT. This gives the protein CASSLQGASTGELFF.

The chain uses TRBV27 and TRBJ2-7; 9 bases match TRBD1. The V gene's germline CDR1 is MNHEY and CDR2 SMNVEV (reference sequence). The ends lost 3 bases at V and 2 bases at J; junction bases unmatched: 5. This CDR3 comprises 15 residues. CDR3 protein: CASSFGGQGTYEQYF. CDR3 coding DNA: TGTGCCAGCAGTTTCGGGGGACAGGGAACCTACGAGCAGTACTTC.

This clone was recorded only once. The chain links TRBV27 to TRBJ1-1, with TRBD1 as a possible D gene (5 bases). The germline CDR1 and CDR2 sequences are MNHEY and SMNVEV (reference sequence). Trimming removed 4 bases at V and 4 bases at J, with 22 bases between. The CDR3 consists of 17 residues. The CDR3 is CASSSPLQGSQVTEAFF. The CDR3 coding sequence is TGTGCCAGCAGTTCCCCCCTTCAGGGCAGCCAGGTCACTGAAGCTTTCTTT.

The V and J genes are TRBV19 and TRBJ2-2, with 7 bases matching TRBD1. Germline lookup yields CDR1 LNHDA and CDR2 SQIVND (reference sequence). The ends lost 4 bases at V and 4 bases at J; junction bases unmatched: 3. There are 14 residues in the CDR3. The CDR3 DNA reads as TGTGCCAGTAGTACGGGACAGTCCACCGGGGAGCTGTTTTTT. It yields the protein CASSTGQSTGELFF. The whole variable domain, filled in from reference TRBV19 and TRBJ2-2, reads DGGITQSPKYLFRKEGQNVTLSCEQNLNHDAMYWYRQDPGQGLRLIYYSQIVNDFQKGDIAEGYSVSREKKESFPLTVTSAQKNPTAFYLCASSTGQSTGELFFGEGSRLTVL.

The rearrangement links TRBV30 to TRBJ2-7; possibly TRBD2 for D (6 bases). Germline V gene data show CDR1 as GTSNPN and CDR2 as SVGIG (reference sequence). This CDR3 comprises 13 residues. Trimming pared 5 bases from V and 9 bases from J, leaving 20 bases between. CDR3 region: CAWARDSSEGQYF. The CDR3 region has the DNA TGTGCCTGGGCCCGGGACTCTTCGGAGGGGCAGTACTTC.

CDR3 residues: CATSDSLVSTNEKLFF. The CDR3 coding sequence is TGTGCCACCAGTGATTCCCTCGTATCAACTAATGAAAAACTGTTTTTT. V is TRBV24-1 and J is TRBJ1-4, with D unclear. The CDR3 contains 16 residues. V shed 2 bases and J shed 0 bases, with 9 bases lying between them. CDR1 and CDR2 (germline): KGHDR, SFDVKD.

In its sample, this clone was seen a few times. The rearrangement uses TRBV3-1 (or the pseudogene TRBV3-2) and TRBJ2-5; D uncertain. The V gene lost 6 bases and the J gene lost 2 bases, with 16 bases spanning the gap. Germline loops: CDR1 LGHDT, CDR2 YNNKEL (reference sequence). The CDR3 sequence is 15 residues long. CDR3 bases: TGTGCCAGCAGTCCAAGAACCGGGTCGCAAGAGACCCAGTACTTC. Translating it yields CASSPRTGSQETQYF.

CDR3 sequence: CAAGASGLYNEQFF. For the CDR3, the DNA is TGTGCCGCGGGTGCTAGCGGGTTGTACAATGAGCAGTTCTTC. This chain connects TRBV28 to TRBJ2-1, with 8 bases identical to TRBD2. Per germline, CDR1 MDHEN and CDR2 SYDVKM. The CDR3 runs 14 residues. J gave up 4 bases and V 11 bases, and 10 bases lay outside the gene matches.

The chain is built from TRBV30 and TRBJ2-2, with a possible D match to TRBD1 (5 bases). This CDR3 has 13 residues. CDR1 is GTSNPN and CDR2 is SVGIG in the germline V gene (reference sequence). V was clipped by 2 bases and J by 1 base, with 5 bases between them. The CDR3 protein is CAWSTGNTGELFF. The CDR3 DNA follows: TGTGCCTGGAGTACAGGGAACACCGGGGAGCTGTTTTTT. Based on the CDR3 plus reference TRBV30 and TRBJ2-2, the full variable domain is SQTIHQWPATLVQPVGSPLSLECTVEGTSNPNLYWYRQAAGRGLQLLFYSVGIGQISSEVPQNLSASRPQDRQFILSSKKLLLSDSGFYLCAWSTGNTGELFFGEGSRLTVL.

This chain connects TRBV30 to TRBJ1-2, with D maybe TRBD1 (6 bases). V was shortened by 0 bases and J by 7 bases, with 24 bases between the two germline ends. This CDR3 has 17 amino acids. The germline V gene has CDR1 GTSNPN and CDR2 SVGIG (reference sequence). CDR3 loop: CAWSVLGVTGIYGGYTF. The CDR3 DNA sequence: TGTGCCTGGAGTGTACTCGGGGTGACAGGAATCTATGGTGGCTACACCTTC.

This chain uses TRBV19 with TRBJ1-2; 8 bases align to TRBD1. Trimming removed 1 base from V and 8 bases from J; junction bases left unmatched: 9. This CDR3 spans 15 amino acids. Germline CDR1 LNHDA, CDR2 SQIVND (reference sequence). The CDR3 nucleotides are TGTGCCAGTAGTATAGCCCCAGGGGGCGCAGGAGGCTACACCTTC. Protein sequence: CASSIAPGGAGGYTF.

V is TRBV2 and J is TRBJ2-1, with 10 bases lining up with TRBD1. V lost 4 bases to trimming and J lost 9 bases; unmatched junction nucleotides: 12. The CDR3 is 16 residues long. CDR1 is SNHLY and CDR2 is FYNNEI in the germline V gene. DNA for the CDR3: TGTGCCAGCAGTGTCCCCGTGAGACAGGGGGCAGGTGAGCAGTTCTTC. It encodes CASSVPVRQGAGEQFF.

V is TRBV7-9 and J is TRBJ1-5, with 10 nucleotides matching TRBD1. The CDR3 length is 16 residues. V was clipped by 3 bases and J by 3 bases; unmatched bases: 5. CDR1 SEHNR and CDR2 FQNEAQ come from the germline V gene (reference sequence). For the CDR3, the DNA is TGTGCCAGCAGCTTTGTGACAGGGGGCCTCAATCAGCCCCAGCATTTT. Amino acid sequence: CASSFVTGGLNQPQHF.

This clone was counted at least ten times. V and J are TRBV5-1 and TRBJ1-4; 9 bases align to TRBD1. Looked up from germline, CDR1 is SGHRS and CDR2 is YFSETQ. The V segment lost 4 bases and the J segment 3 bases; nucleotides outside the gene matches: 7. The CDR3 runs 16 residues. The CDR3 sequence: CASSPQGAAANEKLFF. Here the CDR3 DNA reads TGCGCCAGCAGCCCACAGGGGGCAGCAGCTAATGAAAAACTGTTTTTT.

The chain is built from TRBV21-1 and TRBJ2-7; the table's D call, TRBD1, has no DNA check behind it. TRBV21-1 is given as a pseudogene. The CDR3 has 13 residues. Written as DNA, the CDR3 is TGTGCCAGCAGGGGACAGGGGGCCTACGAGCAGTACTTC. This codes for CASRGQGAYEQYF.